The clone carrying this TCR beta chain came up many times. Its antigen is as yet unknown. The data are from a study of neurological immune-mediated disorders. Study-wide results and limits: Sharing of CDR3 amino acid sequences among expanded clones across subjects was absent, suggesting private repertoires in all groups. Phylogenetically, 18 of 34 multiple sclerosis patients' repertoires fell into one related-CDR3 cluster, a possible signature.

5'RACE with 10-nucleotide random UMIs produced the cDNA. TCRdb redid the calling of the 5' RACE reads with MiXCR, one entry per CDR3 protein. This sample has approximately 86,000 distinct CDR3 sequences, with around 2.6% found just once. Germline V gene lookup returns CDR1 SGHKS and CDR2 YYEKEE (reference sequence). V shed 4 bases and J shed 5 bases, with 10 bases lying between them. The CDR3 totals 13 residues. 2 million unsorted PBMCs were stored in RNAlater at -80 °C before RNA extraction. The origin of this receptor is a woman in her 30s with multiple sclerosis. The chain uses TRBV5-5 and TRBJ1-5; D is unclear. Material: PBMCs. The CDR3 protein is CASSRWSHQPQHF. The CDR3 nucleotides read TGTGCCAGCAGCCGGTGGAGTCATCAGCCCCAGCATTTT.